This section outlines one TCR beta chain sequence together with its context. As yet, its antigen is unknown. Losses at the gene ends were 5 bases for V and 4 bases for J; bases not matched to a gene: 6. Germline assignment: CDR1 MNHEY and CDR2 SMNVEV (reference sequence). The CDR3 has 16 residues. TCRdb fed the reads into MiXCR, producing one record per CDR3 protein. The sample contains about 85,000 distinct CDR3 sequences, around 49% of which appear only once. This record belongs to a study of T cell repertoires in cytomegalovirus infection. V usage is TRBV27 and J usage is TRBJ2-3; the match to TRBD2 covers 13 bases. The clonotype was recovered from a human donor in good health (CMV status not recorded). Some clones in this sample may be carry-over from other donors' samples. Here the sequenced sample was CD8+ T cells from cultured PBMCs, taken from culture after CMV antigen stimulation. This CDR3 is CASSPRLAGGPDTQYF. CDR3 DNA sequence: TGTGCCAGCAGTCCCCGACTAGCGGGAGGTCCAGATACGCAGTATTTT.